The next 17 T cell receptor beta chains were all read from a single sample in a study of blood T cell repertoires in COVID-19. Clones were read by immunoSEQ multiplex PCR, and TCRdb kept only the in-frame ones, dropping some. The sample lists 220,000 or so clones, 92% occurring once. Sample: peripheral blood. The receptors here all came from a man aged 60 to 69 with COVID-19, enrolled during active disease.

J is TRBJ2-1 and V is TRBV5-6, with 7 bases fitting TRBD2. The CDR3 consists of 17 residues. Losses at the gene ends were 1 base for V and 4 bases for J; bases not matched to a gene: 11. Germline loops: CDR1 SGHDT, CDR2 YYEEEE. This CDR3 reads CASSLRPSGFTYNEQFF. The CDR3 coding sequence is TGTGCCAGCAGCTTGAGGCCTAGCGGTTTCACTTACAATGAGCAGTTCTTC.

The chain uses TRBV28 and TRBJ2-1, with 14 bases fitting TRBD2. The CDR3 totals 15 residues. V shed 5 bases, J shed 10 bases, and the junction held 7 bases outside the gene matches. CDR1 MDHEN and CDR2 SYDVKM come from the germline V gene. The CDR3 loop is CASSPGLAGGGEQFF. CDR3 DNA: TGTGCCAGCAGTCCAGGACTAGCGGGAGGAGGGGAGCAGTTCTTC. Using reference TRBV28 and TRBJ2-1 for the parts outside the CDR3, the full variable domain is DVKVTQSSRYLVKRTGEKVFLECVQDMDHENMFWYRQDPGLGLRLIYFSYDVKMKEKGDIPEGYSVSREKKERFSLILESASTNQTSMYLCASSPGLAGGGEQFFGPGTRLTVL.

Here the CDR3 DNA reads TGTGCCAGTGTGACCGGGAATCAGCCCCAGCATTTT. Encoded protein: CASVTGNQPQHF. The genes are TRBV19 and TRBJ1-5; D ambiguous. The CDR3 totals 12 residues. V was clipped by 8 bases and J by 4 bases, with 9 bases between them. Germline values: CDR1 LNHDA, CDR2 SQIVND (reference sequence).

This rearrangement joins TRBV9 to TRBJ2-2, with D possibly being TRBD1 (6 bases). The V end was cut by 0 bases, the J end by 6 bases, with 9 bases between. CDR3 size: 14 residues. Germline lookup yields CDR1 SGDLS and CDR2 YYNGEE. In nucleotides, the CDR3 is TGTGCCAGCAGCGTAGAAGGGGGAGCCGGGGAGCTGTTTTTT. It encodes CASSVEGGAGELFF.

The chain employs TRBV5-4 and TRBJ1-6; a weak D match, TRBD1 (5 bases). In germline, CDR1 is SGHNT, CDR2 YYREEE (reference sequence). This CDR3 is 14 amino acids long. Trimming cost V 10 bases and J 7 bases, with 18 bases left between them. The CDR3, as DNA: TGTGCCGGCAAAGACAGATACGCAAATTCACCCCTCCACTTT. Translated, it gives CAGKDRYANSPLHF.

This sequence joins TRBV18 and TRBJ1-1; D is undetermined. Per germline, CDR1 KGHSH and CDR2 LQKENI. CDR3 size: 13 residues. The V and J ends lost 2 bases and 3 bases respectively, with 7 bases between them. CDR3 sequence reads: CASSPLQYTEAFF. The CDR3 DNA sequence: TGTGCCAGCTCACCATTACAGTACACTGAAGCTTTCTTT. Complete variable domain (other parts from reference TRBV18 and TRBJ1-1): NAGVMQNPRHLVRRRGQEARLRCSPMKGHSHVYWYRQLPEEGLKFMVYLQKENIIDESGMPKERFSAEFPKEGPSILRIQQVVRGDSAAYFCASSPLQYTEAFFGQGTRLTVV.

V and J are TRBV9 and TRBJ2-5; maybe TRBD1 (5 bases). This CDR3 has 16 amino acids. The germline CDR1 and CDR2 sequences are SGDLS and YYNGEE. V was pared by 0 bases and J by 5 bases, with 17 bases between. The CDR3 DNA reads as TGTGCCAGCAGCGTAGAGTTCAGACAGCCAAGGGAGACCCAGTACTTC. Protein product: CASSVEFRQPRETQYF.

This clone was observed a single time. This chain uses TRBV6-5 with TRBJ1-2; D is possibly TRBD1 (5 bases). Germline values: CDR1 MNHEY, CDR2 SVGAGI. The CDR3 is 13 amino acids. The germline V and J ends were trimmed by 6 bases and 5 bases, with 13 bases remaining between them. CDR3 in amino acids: CASSQMGGYGYTF. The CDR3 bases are TGTGCCAGCAGCCAGATGGGGGGTTATGGCTACACCTTC.

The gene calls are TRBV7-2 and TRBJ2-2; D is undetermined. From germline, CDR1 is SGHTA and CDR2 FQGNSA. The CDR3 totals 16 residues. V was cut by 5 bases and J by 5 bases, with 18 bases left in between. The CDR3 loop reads CASSASRRMETGELFF. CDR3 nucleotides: TGTGCCAGCAGCGCCAGTAGGCGAATGGAGACCGGGGAGCTGTTTTTT.

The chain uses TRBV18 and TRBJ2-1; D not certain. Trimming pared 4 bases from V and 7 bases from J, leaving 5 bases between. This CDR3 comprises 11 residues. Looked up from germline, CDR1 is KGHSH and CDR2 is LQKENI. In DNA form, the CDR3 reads TGTGCCAGCTCACGGCAGAATGAGCAGTTCTTC. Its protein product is CASSRQNEQFF. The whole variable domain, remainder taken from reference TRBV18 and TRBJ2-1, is NAGVMQNPRHLVRRRGQEARLRCSPMKGHSHVYWYRQLPEEGLKFMVYLQKENIIDESGMPKERFSAEFPKEGPSILRIQQVVRGDSAAYFCASSRQNEQFFGPGTRLTVL.

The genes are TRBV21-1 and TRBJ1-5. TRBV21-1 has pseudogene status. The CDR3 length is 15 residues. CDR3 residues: CASSKARVDNQPQHF. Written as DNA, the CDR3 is TGTGCCAGCAGCAAAGCCCGGGTAGACAATCAGCCCCAGCATTTT.

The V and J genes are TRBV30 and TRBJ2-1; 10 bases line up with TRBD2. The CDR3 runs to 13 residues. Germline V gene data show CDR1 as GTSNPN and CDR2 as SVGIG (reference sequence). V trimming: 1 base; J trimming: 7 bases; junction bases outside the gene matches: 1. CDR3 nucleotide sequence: TGTGCCTGGAGTGGACTAGCGGGTAATGAGCAGTTCTTC. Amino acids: CAWSGLAGNEQFF.

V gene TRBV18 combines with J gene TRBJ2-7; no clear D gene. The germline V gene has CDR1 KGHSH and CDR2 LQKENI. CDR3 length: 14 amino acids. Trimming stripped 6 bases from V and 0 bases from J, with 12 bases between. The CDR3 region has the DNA TGTGCCAGCTCTGCAGCGCTAACCTCCTACGAGCAGTACTTC. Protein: CASSAALTSYEQYF.

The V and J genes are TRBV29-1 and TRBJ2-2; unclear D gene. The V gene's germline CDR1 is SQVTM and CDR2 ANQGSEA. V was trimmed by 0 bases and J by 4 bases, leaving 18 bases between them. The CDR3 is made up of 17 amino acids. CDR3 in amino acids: CSVEDTTDPSPTGELFF. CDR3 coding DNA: TGCAGCGTTGAAGATACGACTGATCCTTCCCCCACCGGGGAGCTGTTTTTT.

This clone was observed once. CDR3 residues: CASSRLGTGGSDTF. The CDR3 DNA reads TGTGCCAGCAGCCGACTTGGGACAGGGGGCTCTGACACCTTC. The rearrangement uses TRBV14 and TRBJ1-2; 12 bases are a match to TRBD1. Germline V gene sequence: CDR1 SGHDN, CDR2 FVKESK. J was trimmed by 12 bases and V by 4 bases; bases with no gene match: 9. The CDR3 sequence is 14 residues long.

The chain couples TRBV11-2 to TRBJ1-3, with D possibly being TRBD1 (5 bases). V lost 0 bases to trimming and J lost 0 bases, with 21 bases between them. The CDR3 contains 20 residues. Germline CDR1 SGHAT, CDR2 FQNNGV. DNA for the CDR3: TGTGCCAGCAGCTTAGATGCCCCGGGGAGGAGGACAACCTCTGGAAACACCATATATTTT. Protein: CASSLDAPGRRTTSGNTIYF. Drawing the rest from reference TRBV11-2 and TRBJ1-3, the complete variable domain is EAGVAQSPRYKIIEKRQSVAFWCNPISGHATLYWYQQILGQGPKLLIQFQNNGVVDDSQLPKDRFSAERLKGVDSTLKIQPAKLEDSAVYLCASSLDAPGRRTTSGNTIYFGEGSWLTVV.

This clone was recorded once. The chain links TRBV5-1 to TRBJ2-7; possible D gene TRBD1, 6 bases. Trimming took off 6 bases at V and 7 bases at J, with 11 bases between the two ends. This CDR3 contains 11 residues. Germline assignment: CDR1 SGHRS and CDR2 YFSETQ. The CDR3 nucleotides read TGCGCCAGCAAGCTGGGACAAGAGCAGTACTTC. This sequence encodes CASKLGQEQYF.